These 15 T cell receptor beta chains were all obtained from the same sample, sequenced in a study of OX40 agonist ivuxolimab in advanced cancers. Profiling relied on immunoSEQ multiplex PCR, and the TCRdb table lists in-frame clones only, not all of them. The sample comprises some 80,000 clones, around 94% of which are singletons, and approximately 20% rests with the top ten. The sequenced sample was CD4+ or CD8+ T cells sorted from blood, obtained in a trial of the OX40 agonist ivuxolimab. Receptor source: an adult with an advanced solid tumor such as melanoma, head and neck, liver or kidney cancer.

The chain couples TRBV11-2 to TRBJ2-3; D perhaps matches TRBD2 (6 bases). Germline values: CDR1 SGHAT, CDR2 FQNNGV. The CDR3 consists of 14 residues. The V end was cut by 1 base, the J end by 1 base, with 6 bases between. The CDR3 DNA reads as TGTGCCAGCAGCTTAGCTAGCGGCACAGATACGCAGTATTTT. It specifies CASSLASGTDTQYF.

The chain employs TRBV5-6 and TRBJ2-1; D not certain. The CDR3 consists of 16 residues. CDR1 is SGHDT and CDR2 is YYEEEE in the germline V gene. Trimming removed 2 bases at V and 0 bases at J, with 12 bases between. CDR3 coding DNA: TGTGCCAGCAGCTTAGGAACCCAAAGCTCCTACAATGAGCAGTTCTTC. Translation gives CASSLGTQSSYNEQFF.

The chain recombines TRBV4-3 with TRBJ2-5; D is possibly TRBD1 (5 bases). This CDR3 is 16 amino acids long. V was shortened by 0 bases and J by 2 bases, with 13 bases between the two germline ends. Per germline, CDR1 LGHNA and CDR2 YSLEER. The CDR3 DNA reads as TGCGCCAGCAGCCAAGATAGAGCAGGGTGGCAAGAGACCCAGTACTTC. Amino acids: CASSQDRAGWQETQYF.

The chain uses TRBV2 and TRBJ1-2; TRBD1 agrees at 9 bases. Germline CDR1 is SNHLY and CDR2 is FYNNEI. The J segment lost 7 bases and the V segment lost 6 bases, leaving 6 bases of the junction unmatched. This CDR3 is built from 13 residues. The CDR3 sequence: CASRGGTGFGYTF. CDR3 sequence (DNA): TGTGCCAGCAGGGGAGGGACAGGGTTTGGCTACACCTTC.

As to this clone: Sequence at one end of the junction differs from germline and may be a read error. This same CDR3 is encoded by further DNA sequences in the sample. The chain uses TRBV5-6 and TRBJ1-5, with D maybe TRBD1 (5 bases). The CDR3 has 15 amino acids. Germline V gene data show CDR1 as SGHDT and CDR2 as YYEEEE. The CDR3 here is CASSPGGGSNQPQHF. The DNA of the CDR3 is TGTGCCAGCAGCCCTGGGGGGGGAAGCAATCAGCCCCAGCATTTC.

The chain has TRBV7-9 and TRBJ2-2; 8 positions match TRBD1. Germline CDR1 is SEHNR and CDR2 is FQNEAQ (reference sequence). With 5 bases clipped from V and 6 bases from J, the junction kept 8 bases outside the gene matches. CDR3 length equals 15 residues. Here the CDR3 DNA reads TGTGCCAGCAGCAGGAACCAGGGGGCTTCCGGGGAGCTGTTTTTT. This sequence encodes CASSRNQGASGELFF.

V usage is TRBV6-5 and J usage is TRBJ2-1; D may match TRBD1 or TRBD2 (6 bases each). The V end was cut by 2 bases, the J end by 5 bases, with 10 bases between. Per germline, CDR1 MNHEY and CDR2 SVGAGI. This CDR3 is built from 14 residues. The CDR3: CASSYTGAHNEQFF. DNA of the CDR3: TGTGCCAGCAGTTACACGGGGGCGCACAATGAGCAGTTCTTC.

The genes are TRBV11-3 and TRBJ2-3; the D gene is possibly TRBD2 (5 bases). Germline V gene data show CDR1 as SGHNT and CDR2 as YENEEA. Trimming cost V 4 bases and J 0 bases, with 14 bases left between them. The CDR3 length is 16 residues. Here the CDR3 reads CASSSGRGSSTDTQYF. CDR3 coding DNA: TGTGCCAGCAGCTCAGGCCGTGGGAGCAGCACAGATACGCAGTATTTT.

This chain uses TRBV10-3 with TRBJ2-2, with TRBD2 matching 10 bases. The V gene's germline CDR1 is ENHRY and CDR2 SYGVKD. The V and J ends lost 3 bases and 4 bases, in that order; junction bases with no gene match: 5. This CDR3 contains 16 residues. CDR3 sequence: CAISELAGHITGELFF. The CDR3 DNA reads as TGTGCCATCAGTGAACTAGCGGGACACATCACCGGGGAGCTGTTTTTT.

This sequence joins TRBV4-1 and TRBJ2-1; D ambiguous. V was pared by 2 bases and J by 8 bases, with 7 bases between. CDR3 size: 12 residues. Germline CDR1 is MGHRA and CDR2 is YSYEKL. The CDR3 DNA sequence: TGCGCCAGCAGCCAATCAGGACATGAGCAGTTCTTC. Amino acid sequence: CASSQSGHEQFF.

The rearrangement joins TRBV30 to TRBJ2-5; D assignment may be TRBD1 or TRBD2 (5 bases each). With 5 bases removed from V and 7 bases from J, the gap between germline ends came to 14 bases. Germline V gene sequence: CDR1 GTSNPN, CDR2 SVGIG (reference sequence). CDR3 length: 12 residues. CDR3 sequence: CAWRRGTGTQYF. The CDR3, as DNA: TGTGCCTGGCGGCGAGGGACGGGGACCCAGTACTTC.

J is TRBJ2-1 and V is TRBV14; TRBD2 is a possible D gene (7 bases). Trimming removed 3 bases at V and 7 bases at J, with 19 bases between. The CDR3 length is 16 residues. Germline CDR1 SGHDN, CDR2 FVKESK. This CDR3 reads CASSQGAGRVANEQFF. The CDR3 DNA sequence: TGTGCCAGCAGCCAGGGGGCTGGGAGGGTTGCAAATGAGCAGTTCTTC.

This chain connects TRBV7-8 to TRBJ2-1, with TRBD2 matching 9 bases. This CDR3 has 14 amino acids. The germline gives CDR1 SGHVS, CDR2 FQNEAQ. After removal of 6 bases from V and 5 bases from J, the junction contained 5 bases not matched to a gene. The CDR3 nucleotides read TGTGCCAGCAGTCGGACTAGCGTACACAATGAGCAGTTCTTC. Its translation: CASSRTSVHNEQFF.

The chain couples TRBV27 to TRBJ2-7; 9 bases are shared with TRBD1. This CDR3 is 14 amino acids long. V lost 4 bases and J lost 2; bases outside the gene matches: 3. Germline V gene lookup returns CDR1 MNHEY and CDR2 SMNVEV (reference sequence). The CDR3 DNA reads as TGTGCCAGCAGTTGGGGGACAGGGCCCTACGAGCAGTACTTC. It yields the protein CASSWGTGPYEQYF.

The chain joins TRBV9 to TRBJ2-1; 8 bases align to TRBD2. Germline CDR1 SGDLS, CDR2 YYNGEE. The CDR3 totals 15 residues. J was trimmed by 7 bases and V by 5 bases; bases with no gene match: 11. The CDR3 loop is CASRAGATGMNEQFF. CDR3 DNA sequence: TGTGCCAGCAGAGCGGGAGCGACGGGTATGAATGAGCAGTTCTTC.